The 24 T cell receptor beta chains reported below all come from one sample, sequenced in a study of monozygotic twins with inflammatory bowel disease. TCRdb re-called the 5' RACE reads, yielding one record per CDR3 amino acid sequence without DNA. Recorded here are hundreds of thousands of distinct CDR3 sequences; the top ten clones represent 2.4%. The sample comprised blood. The receptors derive from a human donor with ulcerative colitis or Crohn's disease, or a healthy co-twin of an affected twin (not recorded which).

The chain is built from TRBV20-1 and TRBJ1-5. The CDR3 contains 17 residues. Germline V gene sequence: CDR1 DFQATT, CDR2 SNEGSKA (reference sequence). The CDR3 is CSAGSGLMGFSNQPQHF.

The V gene is TRBV5-1, the J gene TRBJ2-7; without DNA, the TCRdb call of TRBD1 cannot be checked. The CDR3 covers 16 residues. Germline CDR1 reads SGHRS; CDR2 reads YFSETQ. The CDR3 loop reads CASSRISGTSSYEQYF.

The V call is TRBV30, the J call TRBJ1-1; TCRdb's D call of TRBD1 is untestable without DNA. The CDR3 extends over 15 amino acids. The germline gives CDR1 GTSNPN, CDR2 SVGIG (reference sequence). The CDR3 is CAWSGGILRDTEAFF. Complete variable domain (other parts from reference TRBV30 and TRBJ1-1): SQTIHQWPATLVQPVGSPLSLECTVEGTSNPNLYWYRQAAGRGLQLLFYSVGIGQISSEVPQNLSASRPQDRQFILSSKKLLLSDSGFYLCAWSGGILRDTEAFFGQGTRLTVV.

The V and J genes are TRBV5-5 and TRBJ2-7; checking the TCRdb D call of TRBD1 is not possible without DNA. CDR1 and CDR2 from the germline V gene are SGHKS and YYEKEE (reference sequence). This CDR3 spans 15 amino acids. The CDR3 region is CASSGRDIGTYEQYF.

This chain connects TRBV20-1 to TRBJ2-5; TCRdb names TRBD1, which stays unverified in the absence of DNA. There are 13 residues in the CDR3. Germline V gene lookup returns CDR1 DFQATT and CDR2 SNEGSKA (reference sequence). This chain's CDR3 is CSARSGPGETQYF.

The J gene is TRBJ2-7, the V gene TRBV7-2; the TCRdb D gene call, TRBD1, has no DNA to confirm it. There are 15 residues in the CDR3. Germline CDR1 and CDR2: SGHTA and FQGNSA. CDR3 loop: CASSRTGYLDYEQYF.

The rearrangement links TRBV7-3 to TRBJ2-3; there is no DNA to check the TCRdb D call of TRBD2. Per the germline V gene, CDR1 is SGHTA and CDR2 is FQGTGA. The CDR3 consists of 15 residues. The CDR3 reads CASSLAGSHTDTQYF.

This chain uses TRBV29-1 with TRBJ2-7; TCRdb designates TRBD1, a call that cannot be tested without DNA. Germline values: CDR1 SQVTM, CDR2 ANQGSEA. This CDR3 has 16 residues. CDR3 protein: CSVEVVGTHKAYEQYF.

The chain uses TRBV7-8 and TRBJ2-5. Germline V CDR1 and CDR2: SGHVS, FQNEAQ. CDR3 length: 12 residues. CDR3 amino acids: CASSAQLETQYF.

This chain connects TRBV12-3 or TRBV12-4 to TRBJ2-7; absent DNA, TCRdb's TRBD2 call cannot be checked. CDR3 size: 19 residues. The CDR3 region is CASSFYRRGGLAGEYEQYF.

The chain recombines TRBV12-3 or TRBV12-4 with TRBJ1-4; lacking DNA, the TRBD1 call made by TCRdb goes unchecked. The CDR3 contains 15 residues. The CDR3 spells CASRLTGAGGEKLFF.

CDR3 in amino acids: CASSLWGRSAGANVLTF. This chain connects TRBV12-3 or TRBV12-4 to TRBJ2-6. The CDR3 consists of 17 residues.

The rearrangement links TRBV7-2 to TRBJ2-1; TCRdb names TRBD2, which stays unverified in the absence of DNA. The CDR3 loop spans 15 amino acids. In germline, CDR1 is SGHTA, CDR2 FQGNSA. Here the CDR3 reads CASSPLAGFVAEQFF. Drawing the rest from reference TRBV7-2 and TRBJ2-1, the complete variable domain is GAGVSQSPSNKVTEKGKDVELRCDPISGHTALYWYRQSLGQGLEFLIYFQGNSAPDKSGLPSDRFSAERTGGSVSTLTIQRTQQEDSAVYLCASSPLAGFVAEQFFGPGTRLTVL.

V usage is TRBV20-1 and J usage is TRBJ2-2; the TCRdb D gene call, TRBD2, has no DNA to confirm it. This CDR3 is 15 amino acids long. Germline values: CDR1 DFQATT, CDR2 SNEGSKA (reference sequence). The CDR3 loop reads CSATLAGGPTGELFF.

The chain recombines TRBV5-5 with TRBJ1-2; TCRdb calls TRBD1, which cannot be checked without DNA. Per germline, CDR1 SGHKS and CDR2 YYEKEE (reference sequence). The CDR3 length is 14 residues. CDR3: CASSWTGEKYGYTF.

The CDR3 protein is CASSFNSGEETQYF. The chain recombines TRBV5-1 with TRBJ2-5; no DNA is available, so the TRBD2 call from TCRdb remains unchecked. The germline V gene encodes CDR1 SGHRS and CDR2 YFSETQ. The CDR3 contains 14 residues.

The V call is TRBV20-1, the J call TRBJ1-1. The CDR3 consists of 11 residues. The germline V gene has CDR1 DFQATT and CDR2 SNEGSKA (reference sequence). CDR3 protein: CSARDGLGTFF.

The V and J genes are TRBV30 and TRBJ1-1; TCRdb designates TRBD1, a call that cannot be tested without DNA. The CDR3 extends over 14 amino acids. Germline assignment: CDR1 GTSNPN and CDR2 SVGIG (reference sequence). The CDR3 protein is CAWLTQGANTEAFF.

The chain employs TRBV15 and TRBJ2-5; the D call of TRBD2 rests on TCRdb alone, since no DNA is present to check it. Germline V CDR1 and CDR2: LNHNV, YYDKDF (reference sequence). The CDR3 sequence is 17 residues long. The CDR3 spells CATSSPGLAGTQETQYF.

The chain carries TRBV4-1 and TRBJ1-1; TCRdb lists TRBD1, though no DNA is available to test this call. Germline-derived CDR1 and CDR2 are MGHRA and YSYEKL. The CDR3 is 16 residues long. Here the CDR3 reads CASSQAAGLDRGRAIF.

The chain has TRBV4-2 and TRBJ2-2; lacking DNA, the TRBD2 call made by TCRdb goes unchecked. CDR1 and CDR2 from the germline V gene are LGHNA and YNFKEQ. This CDR3 comprises 18 residues. The CDR3 loop reads CASSQALGAGGPPGELFF.

The chain joins TRBV5-1 to TRBJ2-3; TCRdb calls TRBD1, which cannot be checked without DNA. The V gene's germline CDR1 is SGHRS and CDR2 YFSETQ. The CDR3 length is 17 residues. Here the CDR3 reads CASSLAPDRTRTDTQYF. The full variable domain, its missing parts supplied by reference TRBV5-1 and TRBJ2-3, is KAGVTQTPRYLIKTRGQQVTLSCSPISGHRSVSWYQQTPGQGLQFLFEYFSETQRNKGNFPGRFSGRQFSNSRSEMNVSTLELGDSALYLCASSLAPDRTRTDTQYFGPGTRLTVL.

The J gene is TRBJ1-5, the V gene TRBV19. This CDR3 has 14 amino acids. CDR1 LNHDA and CDR2 SQIVND come from the germline V gene (reference sequence). The CDR3 sequence: CASSMMESNQPQHF.

The J gene is TRBJ1-1, the V gene TRBV12-3 or TRBV12-4. The CDR3 extends over 14 amino acids. CDR3 sequence: CASSLPLLGTEAFF.